This T cell receptor beta chain comes out of a study of T cell changes during pregnancy in multiple sclerosis. CDR1 and CDR2 (germline): SGHTA, FQGNSA. The CDR3 has 13 residues. Trimming cost V 4 bases and J 7 bases; bases outside gene matches: 6. The table came from immunoSEQ multiplex PCR; TCRdb's copy has only in-frame clones and leaves some out. Of around 61,000 clones in the sample, around 90% were seen once. This specimen was peripheral blood, taken in the first trimester of pregnancy. The gene calls are TRBV7-2 and TRBJ2-7; 8 nucleotides line up with TRBD1. The receptor comes from a female donor in good health, enrolled as a control in a pregnancy study. The CDR3 loop is CASSYRTGSEQYF. CDR3 sequence (DNA): TGTGCCAGCAGCTACAGGACAGGGTCAGAGCAGTACTTC.